This T cell receptor beta chain was captured by sequencing in a study of T cell responses to AZD1222 COVID-19 vaccine. Study-level findings and limits: Clonal diversity was possibly underestimated, and the donors were mostly white British, with more females. Spike-specific TCR depth and breadth grew after two AZD1222 doses. Within unmutated variant regions lay the reported targets of nearly half of spike-specific TCRs.

This clone is a singleton in its sample. As yet, its antigen is unknown. Sequencing was performed with immunoSEQ multiplex PCR; in TCRdb, only in-frame clones are kept and a portion is missing. The sample shows fewer than 120,000 clones, around 90% of them seen only once. The source was peripheral blood, collected 28 days after the second AZD1222 dose. The receptor was isolated from an adult who received the AZD1222 COVID-19 vaccine.

In nucleotides, the CDR3 is TGTGCCAGCAGCCGACAGGGGGACTATGGCTACACCTTC. Translation gives CASSRQGDYGYTF. The chain recombines TRBV11-3 with TRBJ1-2; 9 bases fit TRBD1. V lost 5 bases and J lost 3; bases outside the gene matches: 1. This CDR3 spans 13 amino acids. From germline, CDR1 is SGHNT and CDR2 YENEEA.